A selection of T cell receptor beta chains follows, all from one sample in a study of OX40 agonist ivuxolimab in advanced cancers. Sequencing was performed with immunoSEQ multiplex PCR; in TCRdb, only in-frame clones are kept and a portion is missing. The data contain about 20,000 clones, less than 90% of them singletons. This specimen consisted of CD4+ or CD8+ T cells sorted from blood, obtained in a trial of the OX40 agonist ivuxolimab. The receptors were sampled from an adult with an advanced solid tumor such as melanoma, head and neck, liver or kidney cancer. CDR3s include the opening cysteine and the closing phenylalanine or tryptophan. D genes are given only for firm matches. Where a row states a size, it is once, few, many or the class of an expanded clone; other rows omit it.

13	TRBJ1-3	-	TRBV4-1	-	TGCGCCAGCAGCCAAGGTACTGGAAACACCATATATTTT	CASSQGTGNTIYF
15	TRBJ2-2	-	TRBV10-3	-	TGTGCCATCAGTGAGGGGCAGTCGAACACCGGGGAGCTGTTTTTT	CAISEGQSNTGELFF
15	TRBJ2-1	-	TRBV18	-	TGTGCCAGCTCACCAAGGGGGGGGGCTTACAATGAGCAGTTCTTC	CASSPRGGAYNEQFF
14	TRBJ1-1	-	TRBV4-3	TRBD1	TGCGCCAGCAGCCAAGTAACAGGGGGCACTGAAGCTTTCTTT	CASSQVTGGTEAFF
14	TRBJ1-1	-	TRBV10-2	TRBD1	TGCGCCAGCAAATCGACAGGGTCGGACACTGAAGCTTTCTTT	CASKSTGSDTEAFF
15	TRBJ2-2	-	TRBV5-6	-	TGTGCCAGCAACCCCTGGGGGAGGAACACCGGGGAGCTGTTTTTT	CASNPWGRNTGELFF
14	TRBJ2-3	-	TRBV7-2	-	TGTGCCAGCAGCCCCTTTCAAATGCCAGATACGCAGTATTTT	CASSPFQMPDTQYF
15	TRBJ2-3	-	TRBV7-3	TRBD2	TGTGCCAGCAGCTTAACTAGCGGGAGCGGAGATACGCAGTATTTT	CASSLTSGSGDTQYF
19	TRBJ2-7	-	TRBV7-9	TRBD2	TGTGCCAGCAGCTTAGTCTCTAGCGGGGCCCCCTCATTAAACTACGAGCAGTACTTC	CASSLVSSGAPSLNYEQYF
12	TRBJ2-5	-	TRBV5-1	-	TGCGCCAGCAGCTTGGACGTAGAGACCCAGTACTTC	CASSLDVETQYF
14	TRBJ2-7	few	TRBV2	-	TGTGCCAGCAGTGGAGGGACCGATCTTAGCGAGCAGTACTTC	CASSGGTDLSEQYF
14	TRBJ1-5	-	TRBV2	-	TGTGCCAGCAGAAAGCAGGCTACCAATCAGCCCCAGCATTTT	CASRKQATNQPQHF
15	TRBJ1-6	-	TRBV5-4	TRBD1	TGTGCCAGCAGCGGCGGGGACAGGGCTAATTCACCCCTCCACTTT	CASSGGDRANSPLHF
17	TRBJ2-7	-	TRBV9	TRBD2	TGTGCCAGCAGCGTTAACCCAGATCGCGGGAGAGAGTACGAGCAGTACTTC	CASSVNPDRGREYEQYF
18	TRBJ2-6	-	TRBV5-1	TRBD2	TGCGCCAGCAGCTCCCAGACTAGCGGGGGGTCTGGGGCCAACGTCCTGACTTTC	CASSSQTSGGSGANVLTF
15	TRBJ2-2	-	TRBV18	-	TGTGCCAGCTCACTCGGACTCGTGAACACCGGGGAGCTGTTTTTT	CASSLGLVNTGELFF
11	TRBJ1-1	-	TRBV6-1	-	TGTGCCAGCAGTGAGGAACCCGGGCTCATCTTT	CASSEEPGLIF
11	TRBJ1-5	few	TRBV6-1	-	TGTGCCACGGGTAGCAATCAGCCCCAGCATTTT	CATGSNQPQHF
17	TRBJ2-7	-	TRBV10-2	TRBD2	TGCGCCAGCAGTGAGCGAATGGGGACTAGCGCTTCCTACGAGCAGTACTTC	CASSERMGTSASYEQYF
16	TRBJ2-2	-	TRBV6-1	-	TGTGCCAGCAGTGAAGCCGGAGGGGGGCGCGGCGGGGAGCTGTTTTTT	CASSEAGGGRGGELFF
14	TRBJ2-2	-	TRBV30	-	TGTGCCTGGAGTGAACAGGGAAACACCGGGGAGCTGTTTTTT	CAWSEQGNTGELFF
15	TRBJ2-1	-	TRBV19	-	TGTGCCAGTACAGAGGACTCGAGCTCCTACAATGAGCAGTTCTTC	CASTEDSSSYNEQFF
15	TRBJ2-5	-	TRBV6-5	TRBD2	TGTGCCAGCAGTTACGGAGCGGGGGCCGCAAAGACCCAGTACTTC	CASSYGAGAAKTQYF
12	TRBJ1-3	-	TRBV6-5	-	TGTGCCTCTAAGGGGGCTGGAAACACCATATATTTT	CASKGAGNTIYF
16	TRBJ2-3	-	TRBV7-9	TRBD1	TGTGCCAGCAGCCGTGGACAGGGGGCACAAAAGGATACGCAGTATTTT	CASSRGQGAQKDTQYF
15	TRBJ1-4	-	TRBV5-6	-	TGTGCCAGCAGCTCTACCCGGGCGAATAATGAAAAACTGTTTTTT	CASSSTRANNEKLFF
12	TRBJ2-5	few	TRBV2	TRBD1	TGTGCCAGCACCCCAGGGGGAGAGACCCAGTACTTC	CASTPGGETQYF
13	TRBJ1-1	-	TRBV6-5	TRBD1	TGTGCCAGCACCCGACAGGGGAACACTGAAGCTTTCTTT	CASTRQGNTEAFF
17	TRBJ2-5	-	TRBV15	TRBD2	TGTGCCACCAGCAGCCCCGGGACTAGCGGTGTACAAGAGACCCAGTACTTC	CATSSPGTSGVQETQYF
14	TRBJ2-5	-	TRBV29-1	-	TGCAGCGTTCTCCGGGACGCAAGTCAAGAGACCCAGTACTTC	CSVLRDASQETQYF
15	TRBJ2-7	-	TRBV5-5	-	TGTGCCAGCAGCTTCGAGGCTTCGGGCCTATACGAGCAGTACTTC	CASSFEASGLYEQYF
15	TRBJ2-5	-	TRBV4-1	-	TGCGCCAGCAGCCAGGACGGCTTACCCGGGGAGACCCAGTACTTC	CASSQDGLPGETQYF
16	TRBJ2-7	once	TRBV5-1	TRBD2	TGCGCCAGCAGCATCCTAGCGGGGGGGATGATCTACGAGCAGTACTTC	CASSILAGGMIYEQYF
17	TRBJ2-7	-	TRBV12-5	TRBD2	TGTGCTAGTGGTTTGATTCTTCCGGGACTAGCTACGTACGAGCAGTACTTC	CASGLILPGLATYEQYF
14	TRBJ1-4	-	TRBV9	-	TGTGCCAGCAGCTTCCAGGACAGTAATGAAAAACTGTTTTTT	CASSFQDSNEKLFF
17	TRBJ1-2	-	TRBV7-9	TRBD1	TGTGCCAGCAGCTTAAATGGACAGGGGTTTGGGGGCTATGGCTACACCTTC	CASSLNGQGFGGYGYTF
13	TRBJ1-5	-	TRBV6-5	-	TGTGCCAGCAGTCCACAGGGAACTCAGCCCCAGCATTTT	CASSPQGTQPQHF
15	TRBJ1-2	once	TRBV2	-	TGTGCCAGCAGTGAAGCAGCGGGTGAGGTGAATGGCTACACCTTC	CASSEAAGEVNGYTF
16	TRBJ1-5	-	TRBV5-8	-	TGTGCCAGCAGGCCTAAAGGAGGGACGGGCAATCAACCCCAGCATTTT	CASRPKGGTGNQPQHF
14	TRBJ1-3	-	TRBV7-2	-	TGTGCCAGCAGCTTTAAGCAGGGTGGAAACACCATATATTTT	CASSFKQGGNTIYF
14	TRBJ2-7	-	TRBV28	-	TGTGCCAGCAGTCCCCCGACAGGTAACTACGAGCAGTACTTC	CASSPPTGNYEQYF
15	TRBJ1-6	-	TRBV5-1	-	TGCGCCAGCAGCTTGGCCACCAGTTATAATTCACCCCTCCACTTT	CASSLATSYNSPLHF
13	TRBJ1-1	-	TRBV19	-	TGTGCCAGTAGTATTCAGCAGGGGAGTAATAGTTTCTTT	CASSIQQGSNSFF
14	TRBJ2-7	-	TRBV29-1	-	TGCAGCGTTGAAGTAGGGATGGGGTCCTACGAGCAGTACTTC	CSVEVGMGSYEQYF
15	TRBJ1-5	-	TRBV7-2	-	TGTGCCAGCAGCTTAGTGGGGTCCAGCAATCAGCCCCAGCATTTT	CASSLVGSSNQPQHF
15	TRBJ1-2	-	TRBV19	-	TGTGCCAGCTTGTCGGCAGGGGCCGGAAACTATGGCTACACCTTC	CASLSAGAGNYGYTF
12	TRBJ2-7	-	TRBV19	-	TGTGCCAGTAGCCGGACGCCGCTCGAGCAGTACTTC	CASSRTPLEQYF
14	TRBJ2-3	-	TRBV7-3	-	TGTGCCAGCAGCCCCCGGCCCCACACAGATACGCAGTATTTT	CASSPRPHTDTQYF
18	TRBJ2-3	-	TRBV7-8	TRBD2	TGTGCCAGCCATTCCGTTGGGACTAGCGGGCCTAGCACAGATACGCAGTATTTT	CASHSVGTSGPSTDTQYF